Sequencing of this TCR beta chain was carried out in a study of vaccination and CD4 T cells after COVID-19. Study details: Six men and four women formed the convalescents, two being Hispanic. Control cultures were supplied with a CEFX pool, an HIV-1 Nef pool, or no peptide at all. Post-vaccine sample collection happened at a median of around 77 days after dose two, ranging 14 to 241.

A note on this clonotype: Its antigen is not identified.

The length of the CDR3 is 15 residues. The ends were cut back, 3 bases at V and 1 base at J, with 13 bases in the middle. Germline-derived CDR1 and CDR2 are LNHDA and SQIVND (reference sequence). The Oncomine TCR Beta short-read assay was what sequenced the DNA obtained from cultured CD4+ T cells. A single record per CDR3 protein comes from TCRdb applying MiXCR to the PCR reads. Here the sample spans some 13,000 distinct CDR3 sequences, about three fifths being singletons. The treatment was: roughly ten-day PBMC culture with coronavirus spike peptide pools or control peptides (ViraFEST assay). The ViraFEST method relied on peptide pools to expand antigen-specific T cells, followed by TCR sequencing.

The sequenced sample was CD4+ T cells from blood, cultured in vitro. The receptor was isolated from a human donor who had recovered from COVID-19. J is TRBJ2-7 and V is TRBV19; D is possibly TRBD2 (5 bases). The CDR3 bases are TGTGCCAGTAGTATGGGAGTTTCTAATTCCTACGAGCAGTACTTC. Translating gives CASSMGVSNSYEQYF. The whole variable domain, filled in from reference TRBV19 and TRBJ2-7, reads DGGITQSPKYLFRKEGQNVTLSCEQNLNHDAMYWYRQDPGQGLRLIYYSQIVNDFQKGDIAEGYSVSREKKESFPLTVTSAQKNPTAFYLCASSMGVSNSYEQYFGPGTRLTVT.